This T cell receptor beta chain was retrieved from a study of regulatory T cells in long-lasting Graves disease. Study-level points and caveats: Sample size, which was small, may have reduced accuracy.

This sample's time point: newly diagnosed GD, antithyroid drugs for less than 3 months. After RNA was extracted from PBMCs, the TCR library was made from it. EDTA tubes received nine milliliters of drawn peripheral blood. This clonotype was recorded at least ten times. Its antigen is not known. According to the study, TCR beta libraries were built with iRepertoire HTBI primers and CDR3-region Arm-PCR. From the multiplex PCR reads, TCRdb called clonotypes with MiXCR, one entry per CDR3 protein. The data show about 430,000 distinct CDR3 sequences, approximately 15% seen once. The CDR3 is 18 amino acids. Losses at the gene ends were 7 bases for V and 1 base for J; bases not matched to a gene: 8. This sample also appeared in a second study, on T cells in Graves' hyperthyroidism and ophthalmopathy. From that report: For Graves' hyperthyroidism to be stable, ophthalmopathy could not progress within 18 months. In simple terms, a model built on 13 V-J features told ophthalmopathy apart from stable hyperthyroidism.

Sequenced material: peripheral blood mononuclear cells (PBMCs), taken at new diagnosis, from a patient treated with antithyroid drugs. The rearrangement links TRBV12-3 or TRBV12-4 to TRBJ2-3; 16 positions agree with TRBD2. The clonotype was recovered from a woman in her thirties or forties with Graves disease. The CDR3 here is CASTSMGLAGGGTDTQYF. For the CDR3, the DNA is TGTGCCAGCACCTCGATGGGACTAGCGGGAGGGGGCACAGATACGCAGTATTTT.